The TCR beta chain under discussion was sequenced for a study of blood T cells in healthy people across ages (dated by TCRdb to between 2014 and 2017). A note on the overall study: In model experiments, template switching captured about one uniquely barcoded TCR beta cDNA molecule for every two T cells. To track age-related changes in TCR beta repertoire diversity, the study relied on deep sequencing normalized with unique cDNA molecular identifiers. Four age groups were formed from the donors: young (average roughly 15 years), middle-aged (just under 40), aged (under 70) and long-lived (roughly 81). To avoid experimental bias, donors of different ages were distributed randomly across sequencing lanes. Using the same blood draw, the study looked at two additional independent replicas of 1 million unique cDNA reads for two donors, one aged 18 to 30 and the other aged 80 or older. Overall study results and their limits: Conclusive comparison of naive and antigen-experienced compartments was prevented by the profiling of bulk unsorted PBMCs. As age increased, observed TCR beta diversity per million T cells dropped in a roughly linear way, and a significant reduction was already evident by age 40. Because donor CMV infection status was unknown, age-related changes in expanded clonotypes were potentially confounded. Observed TCR beta diversity correlated strongly with the percentage of naive T cells measured by flow cytometry. The long-lived group showed more naive CD4+ T cells, fewer expanded clones and increased TCR diversity than the aged group, suggesting age selection. Estimates of total diversity from one million sequenced T cells were regarded as lower bounds and underestimates.

CDR1 SGHTA and CDR2 FQGNSA are derived from the germline V gene. V loses 5 bases at its end and J loses 3 bases; junction bases beyond the gene matches: 7. From the cysteine through the phenylalanine, the CDR3 covers 15 amino acids. Kept here is only the CDR3 DNA, which spans 45 bases and is read in frame from base 1. Library preparation employed 5' RACE. For sequencing, an Illumina HiSeq 2500 was employed. The second PCR ran for about 7 to 11 cycles and used a J-beta primer mix along with a sample-barcoded 5' primer. A template-switch 5' adaptor carrying 12 random nucleotides introduced a unique molecular identifier onto each TCR beta cDNA molecule. Each sample yielded at least 3 million CDR3-containing paired-end reads. The Mint cDNA synthesis kit, primed by a TRBC-specific oligonucleotide, was used to synthesize first-strand cDNA from all RNA. Following uracil-DNA glycosylase treatment, a first 18-cycle PCR with universal primers M1SS and BC2_uni_R was performed on all cDNA. The source study handled its data this way. Normalization of each sample was performed by random selection of 1 million high-quality reads, each carrying a distinct molecular identifier. Reads sharing molecular identifiers were discarded rather than binned into consensus sequences. MiTCR, run with a Q25 quality threshold and the strictest error-elimination algorithm, handled CDR3 identification, clonotype clustering and error correction. A nonparametric unseen species model using Euler transformation provided a lower-bound estimate of total TCR beta diversity. The public reads were quality trimmed at Q25 with fastp and then assembled into clones with MiXCR by TCRdb, keeping productive beta chains. Merged by CDR3 protein, the rows form single entries marked with the most common genes and DNA. TCRdb, not the original authors, processed these V and J calls. Across this sample there are 730,000 or so distinct CDR3 sequences, with approximately 40% seen only once. About 30% of the sample is held by the ten biggest clonotypes.

This clonotype occurred many times. Its target antigen remains unknown. Base quality data are lacking; no much larger clone is found one base away. Donors were 40 or so systemically healthy Caucasian individuals from Russia aged roughly 6 to 100 years. Roughly 9 milliliters of peripheral blood were drawn from each donor into EDTA-treated Vacutainer tubes. PBMCs were isolated by Ficoll-Paque density-gradient centrifugation, with at least 7 million obtained per sample. Trizol reagent was used to extract total RNA from the PBMCs, yielding at least 6 micrograms per sample. For every donor, flow cytometry on a PBMC aliquot measured the percentage of naive CD45RAhigh/CD27high T cells.

The clonotype comes from a man older than 75 in good health. Material for sequencing was blood. The chain is made from TRBV7-2 and TRBJ2-7; TRBD2 matches 10 bases in the middle. CDR3 region: CASSAGLADSYEQYF. The sequenced DNA is TGTGCCAGCAGCGCCGGACTAGCGGATAGCTACGAGCAGTACTTC.